A selection of T cell receptor beta chains follows, all from one sample in a study of CD8 T cells in Susac syndrome. Each CDR3 protein is one row after TCRdb ran MiXCR on the immunoSEQ multiplex PCR reads. Of around 130,000 distinct CDR3 sequences listed, about 94% are singletons. Input material: CD8+ T cells from PBMCs. Receptor source: a human donor with Susac syndrome. Each CDR3 is given with its conserved first and last residue. The D gene is left open where the match is weak. The size entry is marked missing in some rows and otherwise reads once, few, many or a size class.

clone_size	v_call	d_call	j_call	cdr3_nt	cdr3_aa
-	TRBV29-1	-	TRBJ2-2	TGCAGCGGGGGATACACCGGGGAGCTGTTTTTT	CSGGYTGELFF
-	TRBV14	-	TRBJ2-3	TGTGCCAGCAGCCAAGAATACAAGGGTACGCAGTATTTT	CASSQEYKGTQYF
-	TRBV3-1	TRBD1	TRBJ1-1	TGTGCCAGCAGCCCTCGCTCAGGGGGTCGCTTCGAAGCTTTCTTT	CASSPRSGGRFEAFF
-	TRBV5-1	TRBD1	TRBJ1-6	TGCGCCAGCAGCTTAGGGACAGTTAATTCACCCCTCCACTTT	CASSLGTVNSPLHF
few	TRBV12-3/TRBV12-4	-	TRBJ1-6	TGTGCCAGCAGCGGCTCCGGGGATTCACCCCTCCACTTT	CASSGSGDSPLHF
-	TRBV27	-	TRBJ2-7	TGTGCCAGCCGTGGTGCCCCGGACTACGAGCAGTACTTC	CASRGAPDYEQYF
-	TRBV7-9	-	TRBJ1-1	TGTGCCAGCAGCTCGGACAGCCTCGAAGCTTTCTTT	CASSSDSLEAFF
-	TRBV30	TRBD1	TRBJ1-2	TGTGCCTGGAGTGTGTTAGGACAGGCGACTAACTATGGCTACACCTTC	CAWSVLGQATNYGYTF
once	TRBV9	TRBD1	TRBJ1-1	TGTGCCAGCAGCGTAGCCAAGGAAACAGGGGGGCAGAACACTGAAGCTTTCTTT	CASSVAKETGGQNTEAFF
once	TRBV13	-	TRBJ2-5	TGTGCCAGCAGCGATCGTAAGGAAGAGACCCAGTACTTC	CASSDRKEETQYF
-	TRBV7-2	-	TRBJ2-5	TGTGCCAGCAGGAAGGCGGAACAGGGATGGGAGACCCAGTACTTC	CASRKAEQGWETQYF
-	TRBV5-4	-	TRBJ1-1	TGTGCCAGCAGCATACACCGACAGGAAGGCACTGAAGCTTTCTTT	CASSIHRQEGTEAFF
once	TRBV7-9	-	TRBJ1-1	TGTGCCAGCAGCTTAGATAATGAAGCTTTCTTT	CASSLDNEAFF
-	TRBV14	-	TRBJ2-7	TGTGCCAGCAGCCAAGATTACAGGAACTCCTACGAGCAGTACTTC	CASSQDYRNSYEQYF
-	TRBV5-1	-	TRBJ2-5	TGCGCCAGCAGCTCCTGGCGGGGCGACCAAGAGACCCAGTACTTC	CASSSWRGDQETQYF
once	TRBV7-6	-	TRBJ1-4	TGTGCCAGCAGCTCACAGGGAGTCACTAATGAAAAACTGTTTTTT	CASSSQGVTNEKLFF
-	TRBV3-1	-	TRBJ2-1	TGTGCCAGCAGCCAAGCGAGGGACAATGAGCAGTTCTTC	CASSQARDNEQFF
-	TRBV25-1	-	TRBJ1-1	TGTGCCAGCAGTGATGTCTGGGTCACCACTGAAGCTTTCTTT	CASSDVWVTTEAFF
-	TRBV25-1	TRBD1	TRBJ1-5	TGTGCCAGCGTTACAGGGGGGGAGGGCAATCAGCCCCAGCATTTT	CASVTGGEGNQPQHF
-	TRBV4-1	-	TRBJ1-2	TGCGCCAGCAGCCAAGACTCCGAGGAACTCTATGGCTACACCTTC	CASSQDSEELYGYTF
once	TRBV13	TRBD2	TRBJ2-7	TGTGCCACCCTAGCGGGGGGGCTTAACTCCTACGAGCAGTACTTC	CATLAGGLNSYEQYF
-	TRBV29-1	TRBD1	TRBJ2-1	TGCAGCGTTGATGGCTCTGGACAGGTTGGCAATGAGCAGTTCTTC	CSVDGSGQVGNEQFF
-	TRBV7-2	-	TRBJ2-1	TGTGCCAGCAGCACCGTAGCAAACTCCTACAATGAGCAGTTCTTC	CASSTVANSYNEQFF